These 4 T cell receptor beta chains were all obtained from the same sample, sequenced in a study of CD8 T cells in ankylosing spondylitis. TCRdb passed the 5' RACE reads through MiXCR, listing each CDR3 protein once. This table has approximately 7,300 distinct CDR3 sequences, roughly 7.7% appearing once. The sample consisted of blood, either unsorted or a sorted T cell fraction (not recorded which). These receptor sequences come from a male donor with ankylosing spondylitis or in good health (not recorded which).

This clonotype was detected many times. The chain uses TRBV9 and TRBJ2-5; no firm D call. The CDR3 sequence is 15 residues long. Germline V CDR1 and CDR2: SGDLS, YYNGEE. V was trimmed by 3 bases and J by 1 base, leaving 13 bases between them. The CDR3 loop reads CASSADGVPQETQYF. DNA for the CDR3: TGTGCCAGCAGCGCCGATGGTGTACCCCAAGAGACCCAGTACTTC. The variable domain in full, completed from reference TRBV9 and TRBJ2-5, reads DSGVTQTPKHLITATGQRVTLRCSPRSGDLSVYWYQQSLDQGLQFLIQYYNGEERAKGNILERFSAQQFPDLHSELNLSSLELGDSALYFCASSADGVPQETQYFGPGTRLLVL.

This clonotype was seen a handful of times. This chain links TRBV9 with TRBJ2-7; tentatively, D is TRBD1 or TRBD2 (6 bases each). The germline gives CDR1 SGDLS, CDR2 YYNGEE. This CDR3 contains 14 residues. V was trimmed by 4 bases and J by 5 bases, leaving 16 bases between them. The CDR3 DNA sequence: TGTGCCAGCAGCCCTACGGGGGCAGGCCACGAGCAGTACGTC. Translated, it gives CASSPTGAGHEQYV.

Ten or more counts support this clonotype. The chain carries TRBV9 and TRBJ2-2; 11 bases fit TRBD2. V lost 4 bases to trimming and J lost 4 bases; unmatched junction nucleotides: 9. CDR1 is SGDLS, CDR2 YYNGEE, per germline. The CDR3 contains 17 residues. The CDR3 bases are TGTGCCAGCAGCCAGACGGTAGCGGGAGGGCCCACCGGGGAGCTGTTTTTT. Translating gives CASSQTVAGGPTGELFF.

The table lists this clonotype with many counts. The chain recombines TRBV9 with TRBJ2-2, with D unresolved. The V gene lost 4 bases and the J gene lost 6 bases, with 7 bases spanning the gap. This CDR3 contains 12 residues. Germline V gives CDR1 SGDLS, CDR2 YYNGEE. For the CDR3, the DNA is TGTGCCAGCAGCCCAGGTGCCGGGGAGCTGTTTTTT. Its protein product is CASSPGAGELFF. Filled out from reference TRBV9 and TRBJ2-2, the complete variable domain reads DSGVTQTPKHLITATGQRVTLRCSPRSGDLSVYWYQQSLDQGLQFLIQYYNGEERAKGNILERFSAQQFPDLHSELNLSSLELGDSALYFCASSPGAGELFFGEGSRLTVL.